Shown below are 22 T cell receptor beta chains from a single sample sequenced in a study of T cells in localized non-small cell lung cancer. Measured with immunoSEQ multiplex PCR; TCRdb has only the in-frame clones, and not every one. The sample includes 5,600 or so clones, around 28% seen only once; the top ten take roughly 5.3%. Sequencing was performed on lung tumor tissue, taken before any cancer treatment. These receptors came from a female donor older than 55 with stage I lung adenocarcinoma.

This clone is medium-sized within its sample. This rearrangement joins TRBV10-3 to TRBJ2-7, with 7 bases that match TRBD1. Per germline, CDR1 ENHRY and CDR2 SYGVKD. This CDR3 is 13 amino acids long. V dropped 10 bases and J dropped 4; count of bases not matched to a gene: 10. The CDR3 protein is CATRPLTGYEQYF. CDR3 nucleotides: TGTGCCACCAGACCCTTGACAGGGTACGAGCAGTACTTC.

This clone appeared a few times. The chain recombines TRBV11-3 with TRBJ1-1, with unresolved D. This CDR3 has 15 amino acids. Germline CDR1 is SGHNT and CDR2 is YENEEA. The V gene lost 3 bases and the J gene lost 1 base, with 12 bases spanning the gap. CDR3 in amino acids: CASSLVGPPNTEAFF. The DNA of the CDR3 is TGTGCCAGCAGCTTGGTTGGACCGCCGAACACTGAAGCTTTCTTT.

The sample holds a few counts of this clone. The chain recombines TRBV29-1 with TRBJ2-1, with D possibly being TRBD1 (6 bases). The germline V gene has CDR1 SQVTM and CDR2 ANQGSEA. V lost 0 bases, J lost 13 bases, and 16 bases lay in between. This CDR3 is built from 13 residues. CDR3 region: CSVEEAIRDNQFF. CDR3 nucleotide sequence: TGCAGCGTTGAAGAAGCAATCCGGGACAACCAGTTCTTC.

This clone was observed a few times. This chain joins TRBV6-8 and TRBJ2-7, with 9 bases matching TRBD1. Per the germline V gene, CDR1 is MNHGY and CDR2 is SAAAGT. CDR3 size: 15 residues. Losses at the gene ends were 5 bases for V and 6 bases for J; bases not matched to a gene: 11. The DNA for the CDR3 is TGTGCCAGCAGTCGCTCCGGGACAGGGTTTGGCGAGCAGTACTTC. Its translation is CASSRSGTGFGEQYF.

CDR3 protein: CASSPRIETSGSRSYEQYF. CDR3 in DNA: TGCGCCAGCAGCCCGAGGATAGAGACTAGCGGGAGTCGCTCCTACGAGCAGTACTTC. The genes are TRBV5-1 and TRBJ2-7, with 12 bases aligning to TRBD2. In germline, CDR1 is SGHRS, CDR2 YFSETQ. This CDR3 contains 19 residues. J was trimmed by 0 bases and V by 4 bases; bases with no gene match: 14.

This chain connects TRBV11-3 to TRBJ2-3, with 11 nucleotides matching TRBD2. V shed 3 bases, J shed 0 bases, and the junction held 2 bases outside the gene matches. In germline, CDR1 is SGHNT, CDR2 YENEEA. The CDR3 contains 16 residues. The CDR3 loop is CASSFLAGGSTDTQYF. The CDR3 DNA is TGTGCCAGCAGCTTCCTAGCGGGGGGCAGCACAGATACGCAGTATTTT.

This chain uses TRBV6-8 with TRBJ2-5; possibly TRBD1 or TRBD2 for D (5 bases each). V lost 0 bases and J lost 10, with 12 bases in between. CDR1 and CDR2 (germline): MNHGY, SAAAGT. The CDR3 contains 13 residues. CDR3 region: CASSYSGDLDQYF. The DNA for the CDR3 is TGTGCCAGCAGTTACTCGGGGGATTTGGACCAGTACTTC.

This chain joins TRBV19 and TRBJ1-5; D gene ambiguous. Trimming stripped 5 bases from V and 1 base from J, with 6 bases between. There are 13 residues in the CDR3. Germline-derived CDR1 and CDR2 are LNHDA and SQIVND (reference sequence). Written as DNA, the CDR3 is TGTGCCAGTAGTCCCGGGAGCAATCAGCCCCAGCATTTT. Its protein is CASSPGSNQPQHF.

A few counts support this clone. This chain joins TRBV6-8 and TRBJ2-1; tentative D call: TRBD2 (5 bases). V was clipped by 7 bases and J by 4 bases, with 17 bases between them. There are 15 residues in the CDR3. The V gene's germline CDR1 is MNHGY and CDR2 SAAAGT. The CDR3 DNA follows: TGTGCCAGCACCCTCCCAACTAGAGATTACAATGAGCAGTTCTTC. Translating it yields CASTLPTRDYNEQFF.

The V and J genes are TRBV6-8 and TRBJ2-1; 12 bases are a match to TRBD2. The CDR3 runs to 16 residues. V lost 2 bases, J lost 4 bases, and 3 bases stayed unmatched. CDR1 is MNHGY, CDR2 SAAAGT, per germline. The DNA of the CDR3 is TGTGCCAGCAGTTACGGGACTAGCGGGTTATACAATGAGCAGTTCTTC. Translated: CASSYGTSGLYNEQFF.

This clone was picked up a small number of times. V gene TRBV6-8 combines with J gene TRBJ2-1, with 7 nucleotides matching TRBD2. The CDR3 is 18 residues long. The germline gives CDR1 MNHGY, CDR2 SAAAGT. V gave up 4 bases and J gave up 5 bases; unmatched junction bases: 17. The CDR3 sequence is CASSSGTGWASGNNEQFF. Here the CDR3 DNA reads TGTGCCAGCAGTTCCGGGACTGGGTGGGCTAGCGGAAACAATGAGCAGTTCTTC.

A few counts support this clone. V usage is TRBV6-8 and J usage is TRBJ2-5, with TRBD1 identical over 8 bases. CDR1 is MNHGY and CDR2 is SAAAGT in the germline V gene. Unmatched junction bases numbered 4, after V lost 6 bases and J lost 1 base. The CDR3 has 14 amino acids. The CDR3 sequence: CASRRQGSQETQYF. CDR3 nucleotides: TGTGCCAGCAGAAGACAGGGGTCCCAAGAGACCCAGTACTTC.

V gene TRBV19 combines with J gene TRBJ2-2; 10 nucleotides line up with TRBD2. Germline CDR1 reads LNHDA; CDR2 reads SQIVND (reference sequence). Trimming at V came to 8 bases and at J to 0 bases, leaving 9 bases not matched to a gene. The CDR3 loop spans 17 amino acids. Written as DNA, the CDR3 is TGTGCCAGTTCCGCTCGGACTAGCGGCGCGAACACCGGGGAGCTGTTTTTT. As protein: CASSARTSGANTGELFF.

This clone has only a few counts. The junction differs from germline at one of its ends, possibly a read error. The V and J genes are TRBV11-3 and TRBJ1-2; a possible D gene is TRBD1 (5 bases). The CDR3 length is 15 residues. From germline, CDR1 is SGHNT and CDR2 YENEEA. The DNA of the CDR3 is TGTGCCAGCAGCTCCTCCGGGACGCTCCTCTATGGCTCCACCTTC. It encodes CASSSSGTLLYGSTF.

This clone turned up a few times. The chain links TRBV6-8 to TRBJ1-2; D ambiguous. The CDR3 has 12 residues. The V end was cut by 10 bases, the J end by 8 bases, with 17 bases between. Germline CDR1 is MNHGY and CDR2 is SAAAGT. The CDR3 DNA reads TGTGCCATCAGCAATGATGGTCTGGGCTACACCTTC. This sequence encodes CAISNDGLGYTF.

The rearrangement uses TRBV25-1 and TRBJ2-7, with TRBD1 identical over 8 bases. The CDR3 is 14 amino acids. J gave up 4 bases and V 6 bases, and 8 bases lay outside the gene matches. Germline lookup yields CDR1 MGHDK and CDR2 SYGVNS. CDR3 bases: TGTGCCAGCAGGAAAACAGGGGGAGTTTACGAGCAGTACTTC. It specifies CASRKTGGVYEQYF.

This clone was counted between two and nine times. This chain joins TRBV19 and TRBJ1-3, with D uncertain. Germline loops: CDR1 LNHDA, CDR2 SQIVND (reference sequence). The CDR3 sequence is 11 residues long. V was trimmed by 5 bases and J by 4 bases, leaving 3 bases between them. The CDR3 DNA reads TGTGCCAGTAGTCCGGGAAACACCATATATTTT. This codes for CASSPGNTIYF. Complete variable domain (other parts from reference TRBV19 and TRBJ1-3): DGGITQSPKYLFRKEGQNVTLSCEQNLNHDAMYWYRQDPGQGLRLIYYSQIVNDFQKGDIAEGYSVSREKKESFPLTVTSAQKNPTAFYLCASSPGNTIYFGEGSWLTVV.

This clone was counted between two and nine times. The chain is built from TRBV19 and TRBJ2-2; D may be TRBD1 (5 bases). The germline CDR1 and CDR2 sequences are LNHDA and SQIVND (reference sequence). Deletions cut 7 bases from V and 5 bases from J, with 20 bases between. CDR3 length: 16 residues. CDR3 sequence reads: CASTNRQPPRTGELFF. The CDR3 nucleotides are TGTGCCAGTACCAACCGACAGCCTCCACGGACCGGGGAGCTGTTTTTT.

This sequence joins TRBV18 and TRBJ2-7; D possibly corresponds to TRBD2 (6 bases). Germline V gene data show CDR1 as KGHSH and CDR2 as LQKENI. The CDR3 spans 14 residues. The germline V and J ends were trimmed by 0 bases and 4 bases, with 10 bases remaining between them. The CDR3 region has the DNA TGTGCCAGCTCACCACCGGCAGGGACTTACGAGCAGTACTTC. This gives the protein CASSPPAGTYEQYF.

This chain links TRBV11-3 with TRBJ1-6; perhaps TRBD1 as D (5 bases). V was pared by 5 bases and J by 7 bases, with 12 bases between. The CDR3 length is 14 residues. Germline loops: CDR1 SGHNT, CDR2 YENEEA. This CDR3 reads CASSLEGMNSPLHF. The CDR3 DNA sequence: TGTGCCAGCAGCCTCGAGGGGATGAATTCACCCCTCCACTTT. Combining the CDR3 with reference TRBV11-3 and TRBJ1-6 gives the whole variable domain EAGVVQSPRYKIIEKKQPVAFWCNPISGHNTLYWYLQNLGQGPELLIRYENEEAVDDSQLPKDRFSAERLKGVDSTLKIQPAELGDSAVYLCASSLEGMNSPLHFGNGTRLTVT.

This clone was counted only a few times. The chain recombines TRBV11-3 with TRBJ1-1; tentative D call: TRBD1 (5 bases). With 3 bases removed from V and 1 base from J, the gap between germline ends came to 12 bases. This CDR3 comprises 15 residues. From germline, CDR1 is SGHNT and CDR2 YENEEA. CDR3 sequence (DNA): TGTGCCAGCAGCTTGCTGGGACGGGAGAACACTGAAGCTTTCTTT. Residues: CASSLLGRENTEAFF.

This sequence joins TRBV4-1 and TRBJ2-1; D gene ambiguous. Trimming cost V 0 bases and J 0 bases, with 9 bases left between them. Germline CDR1 is MGHRA and CDR2 is YSYEKL. The CDR3 has 16 residues. The CDR3 spells CASSQDRQSSYNEQFF. In DNA, the CDR3 is TGCGCCAGCAGCCAAGATCGGCAGAGCTCCTACAATGAGCAGTTCTTC.